One and the same sample provided the 9 T cell receptor beta chains below, sequenced in a study of human T cells and chemical hapten exposure. The time point was: patch test 2, 6 weeks after DPC sensitization. Treatment here: therapeutic diphenylcyclopropenone sensitization with weekly scalp DPC. A single record per CDR3 protein comes from TCRdb applying MiXCR to the RACE reads. The profile shows 360,000 or so distinct CDR3 sequences, about 6% of them singletons. The starting material was whole blood, obtained in connection with sensitization to the hapten diphenylcyclopropenone (DPC). The receptors shown here come from a woman aged 18-29 years with alopecia areata. Some clones in this sample may be carry-over from other donors' samples.

This clonotype was found many times. The chain joins TRBV29-1 to TRBJ2-2; D might be TRBD1 (5 bases). CDR1 SQVTM and CDR2 ANQGSEA come from the germline V gene. Between the trimmed V and J ends, which lost 6 bases and 1 base, there was a span of 12 bases. CDR3 length: 14 amino acids. CDR3 sequence: CSVVRGMNTGELFF. DNA for the CDR3: TGCAGCGTCGTTAGGGGAATGAACACCGGGGAGCTGTTTTTT.

At least ten counts were recorded for this clonotype. The chain employs TRBV4-3 and TRBJ2-7; no reliable D call. Germline CDR1 LGHNA, CDR2 YSLEER. V lost 2 bases and J 4 bases, leaving 12 bases between the germline ends. The CDR3 is made up of 14 amino acids. The CDR3 sequence: CASSQRIGVYEQYF. CDR3 nucleotides: TGCGCCAGCAGCCAACGTATTGGGGTATACGAGCAGTACTTC.

V and J are TRBV4-1 and TRBJ1-1, with unresolved D. Trimming took 0 bases from V and 1 from J, leaving 9 bases between them. The CDR3 spans 15 residues. Germline V gene lookup returns CDR1 MGHRA and CDR2 YSYEKL. CDR3 in DNA: TGCGCCAGCAGCCAAGATTTCCCGGGGAACACTGAAGCTTTCTTT. Translating it yields CASSQDFPGNTEAFF.

The chain recombines TRBV12-3 or TRBV12-4 with TRBJ1-5; 7 bases agree with TRBD1. This CDR3 spans 15 amino acids. V lost 6 bases, J lost 2 bases, and 7 bases stayed unmatched. CDR3 residues: CASSPDRDGNQPQHF. For the CDR3, the DNA is TGTGCCAGCAGCCCAGACAGGGATGGCAATCAGCCCCAGCATTTT.

In this sample, this clonotype turned up many times. The V call is TRBV7-2, the J call TRBJ2-2; the match to TRBD1 covers 9 bases. Trimming removed 8 bases from V and 4 bases from J; junction bases left unmatched: 5. Germline V gene sequence: CDR1 SGHTA, CDR2 FQGNSA. This CDR3 is built from 14 residues. The CDR3 nucleotides are TGTGCCAGCGGACAGGGGCTCAGCACCGGGGAGCTGTTTTTT. Residues: CASGQGLSTGELFF.

Concerning this clonotype itself: A read error may account for a junction end that differs from germline. The CDR3 bases are TGTGCCAGCAAGGATCGGGCAGGGGTTTACGGGCAGTACTTC. Encoded protein: CASKDRAGVYGQYF. The chain is built from TRBV27 and TRBJ2-7, with D perhaps TRBD1 (6 bases). This CDR3 comprises 14 residues. Germline V CDR1 and CDR2: MNHEY, SMNVEV (reference sequence).

This clonotype has just a few counts. The V and J genes are TRBV13 and TRBJ2-1; D ambiguous. Germline assignment: CDR1 PRHDT and CDR2 FYEKMQ (reference sequence). This CDR3 spans 12 amino acids. Trimming pared 5 bases from V and 10 bases from J, leaving 12 bases between. The CDR3 loop reads CASSPFGYEQFF. The CDR3 DNA reads as TGTGCCAGCAGCCCTTTCGGGTACGAGCAGTTCTTC.

The genes are TRBV12-3 or TRBV12-4 and TRBJ2-7, with 7 bases aligning to TRBD2. This CDR3 is built from 14 residues. With V trimmed by 6 bases and J by 0 bases, 5 bases remained unmatched. CDR3 DNA sequence: TGTGCCAGCAGGCGGGGGTTAAGCTCCTACGAGCAGTACTTC. Encoded protein: CASRRGLSSYEQYF.

The chain uses TRBV7-8 and TRBJ2-3; possibly TRBD1 or TRBD2 for D (5 bases each). V lost 2 bases and J lost 1, with 13 bases in between. The CDR3 loop spans 16 amino acids. Germline V CDR1 and CDR2: SGHVS, FQNEAQ. The CDR3 loop reads CASSLTGLLGTDTQYF. For the CDR3, the DNA is TGTGCCAGCAGCTTAACAGGACTGCTAGGCACAGATACGCAGTATTTT.